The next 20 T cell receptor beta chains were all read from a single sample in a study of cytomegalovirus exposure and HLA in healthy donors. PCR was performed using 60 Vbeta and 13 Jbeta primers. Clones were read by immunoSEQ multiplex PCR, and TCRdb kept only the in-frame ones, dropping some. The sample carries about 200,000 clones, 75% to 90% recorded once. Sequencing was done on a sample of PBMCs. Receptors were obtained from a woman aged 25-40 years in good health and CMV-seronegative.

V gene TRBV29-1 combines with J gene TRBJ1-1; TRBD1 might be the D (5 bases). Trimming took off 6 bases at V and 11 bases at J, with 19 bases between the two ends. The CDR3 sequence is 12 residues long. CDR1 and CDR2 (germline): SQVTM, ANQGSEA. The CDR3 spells CSVGGDLMTAFF. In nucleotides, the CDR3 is TGCAGCGTGGGGGGGGACCTTATGACGGCTTTCTTT.

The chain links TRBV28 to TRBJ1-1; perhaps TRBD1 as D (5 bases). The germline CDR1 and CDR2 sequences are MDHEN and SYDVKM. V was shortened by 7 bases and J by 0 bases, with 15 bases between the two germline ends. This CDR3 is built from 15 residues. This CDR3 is CASNFWGTVNTEAFF. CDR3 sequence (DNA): TGTGCCAGCAACTTCTGGGGGACTGTGAACACTGAAGCTTTCTTT.

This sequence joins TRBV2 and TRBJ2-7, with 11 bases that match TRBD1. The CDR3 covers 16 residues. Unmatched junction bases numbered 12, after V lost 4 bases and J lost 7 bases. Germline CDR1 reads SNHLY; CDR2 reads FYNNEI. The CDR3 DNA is TGTGCCAGCAGTGTAGGCCCGGGACAGGGGGATGGTGAGCAGTACTTC. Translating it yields CASSVGPGQGDGEQYF.

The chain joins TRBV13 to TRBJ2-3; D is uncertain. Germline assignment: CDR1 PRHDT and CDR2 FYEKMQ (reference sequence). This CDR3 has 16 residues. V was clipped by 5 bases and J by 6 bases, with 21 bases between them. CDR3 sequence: CASSHTEARDFDTQYF. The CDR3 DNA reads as TGTGCCAGCAGCCACACCGAGGCTAGAGATTTTGATACGCAGTATTTT. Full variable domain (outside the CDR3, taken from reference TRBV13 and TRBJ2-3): AAGVIQSPRHLIKEKRETATLKCYPIPRHDTVYWYQQGPGQDPQFLISFYEKMQSDKGSIPDRFSAQQFSDYHSELNMSSLELGDSALYFCASSHTEARDFDTQYFGPGTRLTVL.

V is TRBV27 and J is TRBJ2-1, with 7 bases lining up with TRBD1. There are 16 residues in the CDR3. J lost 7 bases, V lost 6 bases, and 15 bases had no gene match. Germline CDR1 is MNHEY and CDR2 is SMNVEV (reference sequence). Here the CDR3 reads CASSRGEGGASNEQFF. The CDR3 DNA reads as TGTGCCAGCAGCCGGGGCGAAGGGGGCGCGAGTAATGAGCAGTTCTTC.

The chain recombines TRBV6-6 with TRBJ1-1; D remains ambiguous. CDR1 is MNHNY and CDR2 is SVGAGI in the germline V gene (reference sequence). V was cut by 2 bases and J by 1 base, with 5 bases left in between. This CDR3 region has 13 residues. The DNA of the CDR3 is TGTGCCAGCAGTTACACCGGGAACACTGAAGCTTTCTTT. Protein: CASSYTGNTEAFF.

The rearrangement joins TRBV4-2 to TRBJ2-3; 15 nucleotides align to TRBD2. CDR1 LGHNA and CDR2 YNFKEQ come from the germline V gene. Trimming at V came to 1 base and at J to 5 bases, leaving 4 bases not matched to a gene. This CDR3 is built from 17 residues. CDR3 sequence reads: CASSQGTSGGGVDTQYF. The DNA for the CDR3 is TGTGCCAGCAGCCAAGGGACTAGCGGGGGGGGAGTAGATACGCAGTATTTT.

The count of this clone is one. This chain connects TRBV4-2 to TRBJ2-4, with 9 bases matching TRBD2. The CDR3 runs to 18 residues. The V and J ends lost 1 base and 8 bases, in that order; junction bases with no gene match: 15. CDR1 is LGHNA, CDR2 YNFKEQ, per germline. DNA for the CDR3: TGTGCCAGCAGCCAAGTTATTCAAGCGGGAGGATTTTGGGACATTCAGTACTTC. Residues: CASSQVIQAGGFWDIQYF.

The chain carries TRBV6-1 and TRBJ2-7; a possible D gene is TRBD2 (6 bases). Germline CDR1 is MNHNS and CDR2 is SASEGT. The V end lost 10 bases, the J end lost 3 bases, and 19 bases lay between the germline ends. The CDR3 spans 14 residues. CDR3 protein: CATSAGQDDYEQYF. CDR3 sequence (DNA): TGTGCCACCTCGGCGGGGCAGGACGACTACGAGCAGTACTTC.

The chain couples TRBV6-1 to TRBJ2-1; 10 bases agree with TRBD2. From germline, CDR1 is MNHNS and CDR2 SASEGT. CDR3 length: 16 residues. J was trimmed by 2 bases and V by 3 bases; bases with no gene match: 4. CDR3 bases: TGTGCCAGCAGTGATCGCCTAGCGGGGGCCTACAATGAGCAGTTCTTC. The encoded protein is CASSDRLAGAYNEQFF.

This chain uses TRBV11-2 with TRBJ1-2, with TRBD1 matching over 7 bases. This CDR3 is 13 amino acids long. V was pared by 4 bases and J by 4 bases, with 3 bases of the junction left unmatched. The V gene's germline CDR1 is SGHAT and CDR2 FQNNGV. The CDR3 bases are TGTGCCAGCAGCTCGGGACAGTCCTATGGCTACACCTTC. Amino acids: CASSSGQSYGYTF.

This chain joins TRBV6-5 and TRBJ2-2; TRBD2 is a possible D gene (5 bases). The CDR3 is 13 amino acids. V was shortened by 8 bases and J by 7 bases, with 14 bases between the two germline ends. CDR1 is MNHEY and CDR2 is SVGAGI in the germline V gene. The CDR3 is CASQPGRGGELFF. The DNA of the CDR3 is TGTGCCAGCCAACCCGGCCGGGGCGGGGAGCTGTTTTTT.

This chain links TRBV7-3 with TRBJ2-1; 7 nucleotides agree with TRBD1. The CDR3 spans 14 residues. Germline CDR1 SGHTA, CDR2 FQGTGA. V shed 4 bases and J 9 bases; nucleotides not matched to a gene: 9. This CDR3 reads CASSYITGAGEQFF. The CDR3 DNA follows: TGTGCCAGCAGCTATATTACAGGGGCGGGTGAGCAGTTCTTC.

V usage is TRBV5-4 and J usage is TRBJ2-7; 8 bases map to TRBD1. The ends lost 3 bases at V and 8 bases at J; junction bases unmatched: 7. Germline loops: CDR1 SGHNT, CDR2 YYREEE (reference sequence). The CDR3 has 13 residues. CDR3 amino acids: CASSSTGVSKQYF. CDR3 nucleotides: TGTGCCAGCAGCTCGACAGGGGTGTCCAAGCAGTACTTC.

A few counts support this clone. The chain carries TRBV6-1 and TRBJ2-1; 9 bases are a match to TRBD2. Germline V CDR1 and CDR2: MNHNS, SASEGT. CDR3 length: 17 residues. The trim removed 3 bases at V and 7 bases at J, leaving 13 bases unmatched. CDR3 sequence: CASSDRKAGGVKNEQFF. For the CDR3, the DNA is TGTGCCAGCAGTGATAGAAAAGCGGGAGGCGTGAAGAATGAGCAGTTCTTC.

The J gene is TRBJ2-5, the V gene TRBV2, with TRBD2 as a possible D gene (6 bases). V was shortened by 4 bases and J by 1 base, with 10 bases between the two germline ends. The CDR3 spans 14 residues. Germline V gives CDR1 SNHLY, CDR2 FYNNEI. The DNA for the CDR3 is TGTGCCAGCAGTGGGGGGGAACCCCAAGAGACCCAGTACTTC. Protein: CASSGGEPQETQYF. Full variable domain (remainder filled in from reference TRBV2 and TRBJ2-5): EPEVTQTPSHQVTQMGQEVILRCVPISNHLYFYWYRQILGQKVEFLVSFYNNEISEKSEIFDDQFSVERPDGSNFTLKIRSTKLEDSAMYFCASSGGEPQETQYFGPGTRLLVL.

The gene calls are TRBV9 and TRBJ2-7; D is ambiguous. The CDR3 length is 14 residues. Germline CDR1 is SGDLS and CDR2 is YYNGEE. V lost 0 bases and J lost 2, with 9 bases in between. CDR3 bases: TGTGCCAGCAGCGTAGGTAACTCCGCCTACGAGCAGTACTTC. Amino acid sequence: CASSVGNSAYEQYF.

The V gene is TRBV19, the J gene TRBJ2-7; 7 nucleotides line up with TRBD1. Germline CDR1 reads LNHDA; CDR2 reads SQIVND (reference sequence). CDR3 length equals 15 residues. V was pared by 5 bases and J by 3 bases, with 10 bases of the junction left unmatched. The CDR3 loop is CASSPPGTDYYEQYF. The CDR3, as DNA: TGTGCCAGTAGTCCCCCCGGGACAGATTACTACGAGCAGTACTTC.

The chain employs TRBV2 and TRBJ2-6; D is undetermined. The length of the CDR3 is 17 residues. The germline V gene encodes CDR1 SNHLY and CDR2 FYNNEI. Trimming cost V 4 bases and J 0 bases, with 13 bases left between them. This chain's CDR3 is CASSVTSYASGANVLTF. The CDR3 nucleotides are TGTGCCAGCAGTGTGACATCCTATGCCTCTGGGGCCAACGTCCTGACTTTC.

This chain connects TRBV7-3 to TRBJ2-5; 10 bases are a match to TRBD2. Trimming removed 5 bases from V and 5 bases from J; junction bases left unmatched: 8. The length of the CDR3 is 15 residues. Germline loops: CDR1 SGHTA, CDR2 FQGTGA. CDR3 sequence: CASSPKGLAVETQYF. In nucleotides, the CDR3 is TGTGCCAGCAGCCCTAAAGGACTAGCGGTGGAGACCCAGTACTTC.